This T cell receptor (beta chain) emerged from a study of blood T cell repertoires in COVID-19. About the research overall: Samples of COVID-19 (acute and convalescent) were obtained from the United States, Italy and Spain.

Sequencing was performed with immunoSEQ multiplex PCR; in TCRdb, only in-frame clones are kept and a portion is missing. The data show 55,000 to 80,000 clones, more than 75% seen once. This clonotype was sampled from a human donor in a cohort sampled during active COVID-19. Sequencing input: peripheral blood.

In DNA form, the CDR3 reads TGTGCCAGCAGCACTCCGGGACTAGCGAGCACAGATACGCAGTATTTT. Translating it yields CASSTPGLASTDTQYF. The J gene is TRBJ2-3, the V gene TRBV4-2; 10 nucleotides agree with TRBD2. Germline V gene lookup returns CDR1 LGHNA and CDR2 YNFKEQ. V shed 5 bases and J 0 bases; nucleotides not matched to a gene: 5. The CDR3 sequence is 16 residues long.